This is a list of T cell receptor beta chains from one sample in a study of cytomegalovirus exposure and HLA in healthy donors. Here immunoSEQ multiplex PCR was the method, and the copy in TCRdb shows in-frame clones only, minus some. The sample yields about 120,000 clones, around nine tenths seen once. The sequenced sample was PBMCs. The receptor source for this set is a young woman in good health and CMV-seropositive. Each CDR3 is given with its conserved first and last residue. D genes are given only for firm matches. Rows may omit the clone size; those that give it use once, few, many or a size class.

V	D	J	size	CDR3	DNA
TRBV5-1	TRBD2	TRBJ2-1	NA	CASRMGLAENNEQFF	TGCGCCAGCAGAATGGGACTAGCGGAAAACAATGAGCAGTTCTTC
TRBV9	TRBD1	TRBJ2-5	NA	CASSASGTGKTQYF	TGTGCCAGCAGCGCATCCGGGACAGGGAAGACCCAGTACTTC
TRBV5-1	NA	TRBJ1-2	NA	CASSSGHANGYTF	TGCGCCAGCAGCTCCGGACATGCGAATGGCTACACCTTC
TRBV19	TRBD1	TRBJ1-1	NA	CASSLRDRGNTEAFF	TGTGCCAGTAGTTTGCGAGACAGGGGGAACACTGAAGCTTTCTTT
TRBV27	TRBD1	TRBJ1-1	NA	CASSSYRGGRTEAFF	TGTGCCAGCAGTTCTTACAGGGGAGGAAGGACTGAAGCTTTCTTT
TRBV5-1	TRBD2	TRBJ2-3	once	CASSPATSGSTDTQYF	TGCGCCAGCAGCCCCGCGACTAGCGGGAGCACAGATACGCAGTATTTT
TRBV7-6	TRBD1	TRBJ2-7	NA	CASSLSVTGQGHEQYF	TGTGCCAGCAGCTTAAGTGTTACGGGACAGGGTCACGAGCAGTACTTC
TRBV5-1	NA	TRBJ1-1	once	CASRYRDGTEAFF	TGCGCCAGCAGGTACAGGGACGGCACTGAAGCTTTCTTT
TRBV2	NA	TRBJ2-1	NA	CASITGRSNEQFF	TGTGCCAGCATTACAGGACGGAGCAATGAGCAGTTCTTC
TRBV7-6	NA	TRBJ2-7	NA	CASSLTESYEQYF	TGTGCCAGCAGCTTAACCGAGTCCTACGAGCAGTACTTC
TRBV7-2	TRBD1	TRBJ1-4	NA	CASSLTGGLEKLFF	TGTGCCAGCAGCTTAACAGGGGGCCTTGAAAAACTGTTTTTT
TRBV30	NA	TRBJ1-4	NA	CAWSTIGATNEKLFF	TGTGCCTGGAGTACTATAGGGGCAACTAATGAAAAACTGTTTTTT
TRBV2	TRBD2	TRBJ2-1	once	CASSGLPGRIRLDEQFF	TGTGCCAGCAGTGGACTCCCCGGGAGGATTCGTTTAGATGAGCAGTTCTTC
TRBV7-6	NA	TRBJ2-7	NA	CASSLVDGRGDEQYF	TGTGCCAGCAGCTTGGTGGATGGTAGGGGCGACGAGCAGTACTTC
TRBV30	TRBD1	TRBJ1-4	NA	CACEGSDRSPHATNEKLFF	TGTGCCTGCGAAGGGTCGGACAGGAGCCCTCATGCAACTAATGAAAAACTGTTTTTT
TRBV7-9	NA	TRBJ2-7	NA	CASSPSGSLDEQYF	TGTGCCAGCAGCCCCTCGGGGAGTCTAGACGAGCAGTACTTC
TRBV28	TRBD2	TRBJ2-3	NA	CASSLAWEGQYF	TGTGCCAGCAGTTTGGCGTGGGAGGGGCAGTATTTT
TRBV6-6	NA	TRBJ2-2	NA	CASSIVGEAGELFF	TGTGCCAGCAGTATAGTTGGAGAAGCCGGGGAGCTGTTTTTT
TRBV7-3	NA	TRBJ1-5	NA	CASSLGRDQPQHF	TGTGCCAGCAGCCTCGGGAGAGATCAGCCCCAGCATTTT
TRBV30	NA	TRBJ2-5	NA	CAWTVAGTAGTQYF	TGTGCCTGGACCGTGGCCGGGACTGCCGGGACCCAGTACTTC
TRBV5-1	TRBD1	TRBJ2-7	NA	CASSPSFWDRDAEQYF	TGCGCCAGCAGCCCCTCTTTTTGGGACAGGGATGCCGAGCAGTACTTC
TRBV6-1	TRBD1	TRBJ1-5	NA	CASRQGKVPQHF	TGTGCCAGCAGACAGGGGAAGGTGCCCCAGCATTTT
TRBV7-2	NA	TRBJ1-2	once	CASSRDHTGNGGYTF	TGTGCCAGCAGCCGAGATCACACAGGGAATGGAGGCTACACCTTC
TRBV19	NA	TRBJ1-2	once	CATSLDRRGNYGYTF	TGTGCCACATCCTTAGACCGTCGGGGGAACTATGGCTACACCTTC
TRBV28	TRBD1	TRBJ2-2	once	CASRHRGANTGELFF	TGTGCCAGCAGGCACAGGGGGGCGAACACCGGGGAGCTGTTTTTT
TRBV5-1	NA	TRBJ1-4	NA	CASSPSEGVSEKLFF	TGCGCCAGCAGCCCGTCGGAGGGAGTAAGTGAAAAACTGTTTTTT
TRBV27	TRBD2	TRBJ2-2	NA	CASTWGGNTGELFF	TGTGCCAGCACCTGGGGGGGAAACACCGGGGAGCTGTTTTTT